A single TCR beta chain is shown here with its context. What it binds is not known. The primer mix had 60 Vbeta and 13 Jbeta primers. Method: immunoSEQ multiplex PCR; TCRdb's copy keeps in-frame clones and lacks some. The table records some 200,000 clones, less than 85% of them present only once. This specimen belongs to a study of cytomegalovirus exposure and HLA in healthy donors. Study summary: There were approximately 85 million unique TCRs (from HLA-typed donors) in an early data release. Clustering assigned about four fifths of the approximately 400 genotyped donors to the Caucasian-associated ancestry cluster. Findings and caveats of the study: Rates of TCR association differed by HLA locus in a later analysis, with DRB1 highest and HLA-C lowest.

Trimming pared 0 bases from V and 2 bases from J, leaving 15 bases between. Looked up from germline, CDR1 is SGHNT and CDR2 is YYREEE (reference sequence). This CDR3 contains 16 residues. Despite likely unrecorded immune exposures, the donors were nominally healthy at the time of sampling. The sample taken for sequencing was PBMCs. The receptor comes from a girl aged 10-17 years in good health and CMV-seropositive. The chain employs TRBV5-4 and TRBJ2-7, with a weak D call TRBD1 (6 bases). In DNA, the CDR3 is TGTGCCAGCAGCTTGGATGTTCTAGGGGGAACCTACGAGCAGTACTTC. Its translation is CASSLDVLGGTYEQYF.